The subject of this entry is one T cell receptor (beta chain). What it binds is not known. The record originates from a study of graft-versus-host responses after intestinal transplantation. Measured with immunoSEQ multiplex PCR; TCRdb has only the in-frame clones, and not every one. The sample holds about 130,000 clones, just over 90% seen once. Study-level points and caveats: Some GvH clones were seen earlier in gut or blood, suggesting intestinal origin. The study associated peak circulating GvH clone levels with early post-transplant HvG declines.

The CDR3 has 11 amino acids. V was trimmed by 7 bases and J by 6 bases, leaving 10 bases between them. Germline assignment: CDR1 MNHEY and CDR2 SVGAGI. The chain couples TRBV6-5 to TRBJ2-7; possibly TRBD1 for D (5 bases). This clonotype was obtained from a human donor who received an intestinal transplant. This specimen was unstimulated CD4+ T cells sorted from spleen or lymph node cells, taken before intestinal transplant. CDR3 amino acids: CASKRGGEQYF. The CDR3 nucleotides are TGTGCCAGCAAAAGGGGTGGCGAGCAGTACTTC.